This T cell receptor beta chain was sequenced for a study of blood T cell repertoires in COVID-19. Assay used: immunoSEQ multiplex PCR; TCRdb lists only in-frame clones, some missing. Among about 270,000 clones, 88% were seen once, and the ten largest hold 2% to 2.5%. With 0 bases clipped from V and 4 bases from J, the junction kept 10 bases outside the gene matches. The CDR3 loop spans 17 amino acids. Per germline, CDR1 SGHNT and CDR2 YYREEE (reference sequence). V is TRBV5-4 and J is TRBJ2-3; 8 positions match TRBD2. The clonotype originates from a woman aged 55-70 years in a cohort exposed to, infected with or recovered from COVID-19 (not recorded which). The sequencing input was PBMCs or T cells enriched from blood (not recorded which). CDR3 in amino acids: CASSLEVGLAGADTQYF. DNA of the CDR3: TGTGCCAGCAGCTTGGAGGTGGGTCTAGCGGGTGCAGATACGCAGTATTTT.